The clone carrying this TCR beta chain occurred many times. Its antigen is undetermined. The data originate from a study of T-cell reconstitution after alpha-beta-depleted transplantation in children. Molecular barcoding with unique molecular identifiers was used for the TCRbeta library. TCRdb reanalysed the PCR reads using MiXCR and keeps one entry per CDR3 protein. Seen here are 480,000 or so distinct CDR3 sequences, more than 9% observed once, and the top ten hold 2% to 2.5%. Notes on the study in general: When one year had passed after transplant, most T-cell counts and diversity came from newly produced T cells. Surviving recipient T cells and thymic progenitors accounted for the high day-60 TCRbeta diversity observed in some patients. Reportedly, only several hundred clones from non-depleted graft cells drove alpha-beta T-cell counts at about two months.

Looked up from germline, CDR1 is MNHEY and CDR2 is SMNVEV (reference sequence). V dropped 4 bases and J dropped 1 base, with 7 bases sitting between them. The CDR3 extends over 13 amino acids. The sequence was collected from a child aged 2 to 10 with inherited bone marrow failure, due to receive a stem cell transplant. The source material was PBMCs, sampled before TCRalphabeta/CD19-depleted stem cell transplant. The rearrangement links TRBV27 to TRBJ1-2; D is uncertain. The CDR3 sequence: CASSSGNNYGYTF. CDR3 nucleotides: TGTGCCAGCAGTTCCGGCAATAACTATGGCTACACCTTC.